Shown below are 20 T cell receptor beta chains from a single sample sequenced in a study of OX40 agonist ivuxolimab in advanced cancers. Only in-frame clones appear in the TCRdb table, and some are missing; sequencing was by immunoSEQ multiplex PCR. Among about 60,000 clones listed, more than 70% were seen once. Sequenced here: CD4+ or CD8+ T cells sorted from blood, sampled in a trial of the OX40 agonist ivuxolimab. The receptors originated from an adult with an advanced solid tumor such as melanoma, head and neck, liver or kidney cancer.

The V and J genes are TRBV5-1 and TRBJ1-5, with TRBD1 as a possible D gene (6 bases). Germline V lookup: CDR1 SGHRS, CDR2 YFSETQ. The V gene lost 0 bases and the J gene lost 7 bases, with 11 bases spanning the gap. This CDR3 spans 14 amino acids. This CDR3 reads CASSLASGVQPQHF. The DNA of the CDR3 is TGCGCCAGCAGCTTGGCGTCAGGGGTCCAGCCCCAGCATTTT.

CDR3 nucleotides: TGTGCCAGCAGCTCCTCGACAGTGAACACTGAAGCTTTCTTT. Translated: CASSSSTVNTEAFF. This rearrangement joins TRBV6-5 to TRBJ1-1, with a possible D match to TRBD1 (5 bases). V lost 6 bases, J lost 0 bases, and 11 bases lay in between. The CDR3 contains 14 residues. The germline V gene has CDR1 MNHEY and CDR2 SVGAGI.

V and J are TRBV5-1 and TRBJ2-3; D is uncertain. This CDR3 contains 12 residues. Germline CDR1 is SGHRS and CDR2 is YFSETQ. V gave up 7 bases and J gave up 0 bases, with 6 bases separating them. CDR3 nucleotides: TGCGCCAGCGCTGCTAGCACAGATACGCAGTATTTT. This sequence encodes CASAASTDTQYF.

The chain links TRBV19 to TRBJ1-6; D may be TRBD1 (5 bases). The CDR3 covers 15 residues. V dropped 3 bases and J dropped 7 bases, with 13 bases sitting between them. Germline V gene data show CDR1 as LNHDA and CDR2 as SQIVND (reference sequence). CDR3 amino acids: CASSIPGLRNSPLHF. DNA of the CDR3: TGTGCCAGTAGTATCCCGGGACTTCGAAATTCACCCCTCCACTTT.

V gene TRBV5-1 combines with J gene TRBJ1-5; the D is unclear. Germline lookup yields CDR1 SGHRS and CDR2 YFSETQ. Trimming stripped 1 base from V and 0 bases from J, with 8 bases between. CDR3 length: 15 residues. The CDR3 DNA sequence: TGCGCCAGCAGCTTGAACGGGTATAGCAATCAGCCCCAGCATTTT. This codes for CASSLNGYSNQPQHF.

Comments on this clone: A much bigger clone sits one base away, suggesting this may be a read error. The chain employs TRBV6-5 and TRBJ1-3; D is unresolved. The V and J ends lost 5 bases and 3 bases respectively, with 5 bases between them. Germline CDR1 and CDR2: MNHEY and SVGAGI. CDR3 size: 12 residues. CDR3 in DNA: TGTGCCAGCAGTGGAGATGGAAACACCATATATTTT. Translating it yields CASSGDGNTIYF.

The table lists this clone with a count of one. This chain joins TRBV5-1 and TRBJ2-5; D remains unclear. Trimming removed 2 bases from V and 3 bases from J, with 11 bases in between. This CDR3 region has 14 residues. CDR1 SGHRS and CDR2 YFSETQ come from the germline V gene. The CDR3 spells CASSLFLEKETQYF. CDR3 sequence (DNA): TGCGCCAGCAGCTTATTCCTAGAGAAAGAGACCCAGTACTTC.

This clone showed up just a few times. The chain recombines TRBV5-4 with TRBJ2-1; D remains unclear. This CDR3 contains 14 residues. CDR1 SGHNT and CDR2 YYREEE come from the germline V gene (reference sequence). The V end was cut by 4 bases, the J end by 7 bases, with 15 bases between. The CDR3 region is CASSPPTPYNEQFF. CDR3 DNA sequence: TGTGCCAGCAGCCCCCCCACCCCTTATAATGAGCAGTTCTTC.

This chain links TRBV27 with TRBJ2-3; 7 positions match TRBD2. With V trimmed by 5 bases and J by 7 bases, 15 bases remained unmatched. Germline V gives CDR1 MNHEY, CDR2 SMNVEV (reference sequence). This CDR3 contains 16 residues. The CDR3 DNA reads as TGTGCCAGCAGTCTCTCAGCTAGCGGTGGCAGGCATACGCAGTATTTT. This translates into CASSLSASGGRHTQYF.

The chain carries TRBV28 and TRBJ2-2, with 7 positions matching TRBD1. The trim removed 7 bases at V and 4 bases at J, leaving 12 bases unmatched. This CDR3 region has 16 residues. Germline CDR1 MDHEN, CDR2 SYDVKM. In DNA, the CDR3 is TGTGCCAGCACCCCGACAGGGAGAACGGGCACCGGGGAGCTGTTTTTT. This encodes CASTPTGRTGTGELFF. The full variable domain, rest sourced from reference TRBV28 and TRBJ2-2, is DVKVTQSSRYLVKRTGEKVFLECVQDMDHENMFWYRQDPGLGLRLIYFSYDVKMKEKGDIPEGYSVSREKKERFSLILESASTNQTSMYLCASTPTGRTGTGELFFGEGSRLTVL.

The CDR3 reads CASNLQGGANTEAFF. The CDR3 DNA reads as TGTGCCAGCAACCTCCAAGGGGGCGCGAACACTGAAGCTTTCTTT. The chain joins TRBV11-2 to TRBJ1-1; 7 bases agree with TRBD1. Germline CDR1 SGHAT, CDR2 FQNNGV. The CDR3 covers 15 residues. Losses at the gene ends were 7 bases for V and 1 base for J; bases not matched to a gene: 9.

The CDR3 coding sequence is TGTGCCAGCAGTCCTGGGACCACCGGGGAGCTGTTTTTT. This gives the protein CASSPGTTGELFF. This rearrangement joins TRBV6-6 to TRBJ2-2; TRBD1 or TRBD2 may be the D gene (5 bases each). V lost 5 bases to trimming and J lost 4 bases, with 8 bases between them. The CDR3 loop spans 13 amino acids. Germline V gene lookup returns CDR1 MNHNY and CDR2 SVGAGI (reference sequence).

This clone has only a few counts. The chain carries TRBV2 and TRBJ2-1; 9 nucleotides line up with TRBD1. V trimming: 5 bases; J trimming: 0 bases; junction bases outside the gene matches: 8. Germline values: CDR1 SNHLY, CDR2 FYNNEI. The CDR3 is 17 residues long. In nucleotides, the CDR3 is TGTGCCAGCAGTCTGCCTTTGGGACAGGGCTCCTACAATGAGCAGTTCTTC. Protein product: CASSLPLGQGSYNEQFF.

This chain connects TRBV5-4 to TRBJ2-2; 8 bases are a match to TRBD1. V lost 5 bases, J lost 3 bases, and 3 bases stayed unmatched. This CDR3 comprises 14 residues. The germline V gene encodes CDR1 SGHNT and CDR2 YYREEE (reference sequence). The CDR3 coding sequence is TGTGCCAGCAGGGTGACAGGGGACACCGGGGAGCTGTTTTTT. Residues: CASRVTGDTGELFF.

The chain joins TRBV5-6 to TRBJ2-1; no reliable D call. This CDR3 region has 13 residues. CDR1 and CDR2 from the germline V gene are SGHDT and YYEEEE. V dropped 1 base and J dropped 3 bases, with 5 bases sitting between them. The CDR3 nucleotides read TGTGCCAGCAGCTTGAGGCACTACAATGAGCAGTTCTTC. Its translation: CASSLRHYNEQFF.

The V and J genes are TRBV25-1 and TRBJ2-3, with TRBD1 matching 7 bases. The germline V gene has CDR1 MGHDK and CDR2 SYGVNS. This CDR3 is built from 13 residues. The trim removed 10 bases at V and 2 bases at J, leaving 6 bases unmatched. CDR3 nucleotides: TGTGCCATCGGGACAGACAACACAGATACGCAGTATTTT. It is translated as CAIGTDNTDTQYF.

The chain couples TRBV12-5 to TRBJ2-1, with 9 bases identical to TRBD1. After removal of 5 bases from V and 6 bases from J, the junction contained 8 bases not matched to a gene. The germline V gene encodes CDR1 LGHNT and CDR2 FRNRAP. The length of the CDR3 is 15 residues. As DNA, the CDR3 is TGTGCTAGTGGTAAGGACAGGGGCGCGACCAATGAGCAGTTCTTC. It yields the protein CASGKDRGATNEQFF.

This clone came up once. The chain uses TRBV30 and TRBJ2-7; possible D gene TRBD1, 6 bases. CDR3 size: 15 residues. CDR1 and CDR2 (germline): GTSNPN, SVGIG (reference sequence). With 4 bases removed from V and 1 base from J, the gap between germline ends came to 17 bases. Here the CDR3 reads CAWTPGHLTSYEQYF. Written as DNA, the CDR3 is TGTGCCTGGACCCCGGGACACCTAACATCCTACGAGCAGTACTTC.

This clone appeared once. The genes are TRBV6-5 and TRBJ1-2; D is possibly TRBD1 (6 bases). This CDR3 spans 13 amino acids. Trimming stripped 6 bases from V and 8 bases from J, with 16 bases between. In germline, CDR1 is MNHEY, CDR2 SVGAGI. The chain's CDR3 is CASSKGQLGGYTF. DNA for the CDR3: TGTGCCAGCAGCAAAGGACAGTTGGGGGGCTACACCTTC.

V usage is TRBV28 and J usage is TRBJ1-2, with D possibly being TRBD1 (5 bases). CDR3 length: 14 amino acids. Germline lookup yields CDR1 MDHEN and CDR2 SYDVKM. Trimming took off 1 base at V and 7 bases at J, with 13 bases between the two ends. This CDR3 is CASSLSAQGLGYTF. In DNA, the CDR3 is TGTGCCAGCAGTTTATCGGCCCAGGGCCTTGGCTACACCTTC.